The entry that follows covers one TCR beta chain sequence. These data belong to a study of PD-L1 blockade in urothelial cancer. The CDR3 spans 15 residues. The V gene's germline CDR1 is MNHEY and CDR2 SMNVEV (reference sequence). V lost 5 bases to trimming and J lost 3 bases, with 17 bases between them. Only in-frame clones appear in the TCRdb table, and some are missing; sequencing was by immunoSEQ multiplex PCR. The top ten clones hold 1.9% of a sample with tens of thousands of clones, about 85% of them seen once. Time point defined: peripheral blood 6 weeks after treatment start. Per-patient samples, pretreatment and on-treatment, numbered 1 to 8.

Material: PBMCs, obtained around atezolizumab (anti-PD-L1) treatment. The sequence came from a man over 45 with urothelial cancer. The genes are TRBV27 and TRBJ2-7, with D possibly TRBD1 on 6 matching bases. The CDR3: CASSQTNRVGYEQYF. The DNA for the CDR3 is TGTGCCAGCAGTCAAACCAACAGGGTGGGCTACGAGCAGTACTTC.